Presented here are 11 T cell receptor beta chains from one specimen sequenced in a study of response to subunit inactivated influenza vaccine. TCRdb re-analysed the RT-PCR reads in MiXCR, keeping a single row per CDR3 protein. The table has hundreds of thousands of distinct CDR3 sequences, approximately 15% seen once. The sequenced sample was CD4+ T cells sorted from PBMCs, obtained about 24 months after vaccination. These receptors were taken from a man aged 45 to 70 who received an inactivated influenza vaccine.

The chain uses TRBV18 and TRBJ2-1; D gene uncertain. Looked up from germline, CDR1 is KGHSH and CDR2 is LQKENI. The CDR3 sequence is 10 residues long. V lost 2 bases, J lost 9 bases, and 2 bases lay in between. In DNA form, the CDR3 reads TGTGCCAGCTCACCATCTGAGCAGTTCTTC. Protein product: CASSPSEQFF.

The table lists this clonotype with many counts. The chain carries TRBV11-2 and TRBJ2-1, with D perhaps matching TRBD2 (7 bases). Germline V lookup: CDR1 SGHAT, CDR2 FQNNGV. Trimming removed 0 bases from V and 4 bases from J, with 13 bases in between. This CDR3 region has 16 residues. CDR3 nucleotide sequence: TGTGCCAGCAGCTTAGATGAGGGGGGGGCTTACAATGAGCAGTTCTTC. This translates into CASSLDEGGAYNEQFF. Based on the CDR3 plus reference TRBV11-2 and TRBJ2-1, the full variable domain is EAGVAQSPRYKIIEKRQSVAFWCNPISGHATLYWYQQILGQGPKLLIQFQNNGVVDDSQLPKDRFSAERLKGVDSTLKIQPAKLEDSAVYLCASSLDEGGAYNEQFFGPGTRLTVL.

This chain connects TRBV12-3 or TRBV12-4 to TRBJ2-1; 7 nucleotides line up with TRBD2. The CDR3 contains 14 residues. V lost 5 bases and J lost 7; bases outside the gene matches: 8. CDR3 nucleotide sequence: TGTGCCAGCAGTCCTAGCGGACTGTGGAATGAGCAGTTCTTC. As protein: CASSPSGLWNEQFF.

This clonotype was observed a few times. This chain uses TRBV29-1 with TRBJ1-5; 7 positions match TRBD1. V dropped 7 bases and J dropped 6; count of bases not matched to a gene: 12. This CDR3 is 14 amino acids long. Germline values: CDR1 SQVTM, CDR2 ANQGSEA. DNA of the CDR3: TGCAGCGCCTCAACCACAGGGGTAGGTCAGCCCCAGCATTTT. Amino acid sequence: CSASTTGVGQPQHF.

This clonotype occurred many times. The J gene is TRBJ2-1, the V gene TRBV6-1, with 11 positions matching TRBD2. In germline, CDR1 is MNHNS, CDR2 SASEGT. This CDR3 contains 16 residues. J was trimmed by 6 bases and V by 6 bases; bases with no gene match: 10. The CDR3 spells CASRLRGTSGINEQFF. The DNA of the CDR3 is TGTGCCAGCAGGCTACGAGGGACTAGCGGAATCAATGAGCAGTTCTTC.

This clonotype has just a few counts. The V and J genes are TRBV6-5 and TRBJ1-1, with D perhaps matching TRBD1 (5 bases). The CDR3 is 14 residues long. With 2 bases removed from V and 6 bases from J, the gap between germline ends came to 13 bases. CDR1 MNHEY and CDR2 SVGAGI come from the germline V gene. CDR3 in DNA: TGTGCCAGCAGTTACCTAAACAGGAGGGCTGAAGCTTTCTTT. This encodes CASSYLNRRAEAFF.

The chain combines TRBV20-1 with TRBJ1-2; D may be TRBD1 (5 bases). Trimming removed 0 bases at V and 2 bases at J, with 16 bases between. This CDR3 spans 16 amino acids. Germline V lookup: CDR1 DFQATT, CDR2 SNEGSKA (reference sequence). DNA of the CDR3: TGCAGTGCTAGAGATCGGGTTTCGGCAGGGAACTATGGCTACACCTTC. Protein: CSARDRVSAGNYGYTF.

This clonotype occurred many times. The rearrangement joins TRBV7-9 to TRBJ2-1, with D perhaps TRBD2 (6 bases). Germline V gives CDR1 SEHNR, CDR2 FQNEAQ (reference sequence). There are 15 residues in the CDR3. Trimming cost V 8 bases and J 3 bases, with 17 bases left between them. The CDR3 is CASSGPRDHYNEQFF. The CDR3 coding sequence is TGTGCCAGCTCGGGCCCGCGGGACCACTACAATGAGCAGTTCTTC.

The V call is TRBV5-1, the J call TRBJ2-1, with 15 positions matching TRBD2. This CDR3 region has 17 residues. V shed 3 bases, J shed 4 bases, and the junction held 5 bases outside the gene matches. Germline V gives CDR1 SGHRS, CDR2 YFSETQ. This CDR3 reads CASSSRTSGGAYNEQFF. CDR3 coding DNA: TGCGCCAGCAGCTCTAGGACTAGCGGGGGGGCATACAATGAGCAGTTCTTC.

The V and J genes are TRBV28 and TRBJ1-2, with TRBD1 matching over 7 bases. Germline V gene lookup returns CDR1 MDHEN and CDR2 SYDVKM. This CDR3 contains 13 residues. Trimming cost V 10 bases and J 2 bases; bases outside gene matches: 7. The chain's CDR3 is CATIDRANYGYTF. For the CDR3, the DNA is TGTGCCACCATAGACAGGGCAAACTATGGCTACACCTTC.

This clonotype was seen more than once but under ten times. The rearrangement uses TRBV12-3 or TRBV12-4 and TRBJ2-5; D gene uncertain. V was clipped by 6 bases and J by 7 bases, with 15 bases between them. This CDR3 is built from 13 residues. The CDR3 coding sequence is TGTGCCAGCAGGCTAAGCCCCTTCCCGACCCAGTACTTC. This gives the protein CASRLSPFPTQYF.